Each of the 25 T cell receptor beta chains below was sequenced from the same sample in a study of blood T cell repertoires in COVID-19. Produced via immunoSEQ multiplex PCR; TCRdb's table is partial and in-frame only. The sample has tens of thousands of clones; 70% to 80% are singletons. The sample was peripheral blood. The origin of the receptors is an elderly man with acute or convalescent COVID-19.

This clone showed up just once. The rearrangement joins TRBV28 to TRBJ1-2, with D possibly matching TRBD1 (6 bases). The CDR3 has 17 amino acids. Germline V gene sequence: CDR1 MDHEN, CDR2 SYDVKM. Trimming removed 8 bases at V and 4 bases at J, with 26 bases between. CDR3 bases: TGTGCCAGCCAAGGAGATCGGCAGGGGATCCCTCTCTATGGCTACACCTTC. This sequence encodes CASQGDRQGIPLYGYTF.

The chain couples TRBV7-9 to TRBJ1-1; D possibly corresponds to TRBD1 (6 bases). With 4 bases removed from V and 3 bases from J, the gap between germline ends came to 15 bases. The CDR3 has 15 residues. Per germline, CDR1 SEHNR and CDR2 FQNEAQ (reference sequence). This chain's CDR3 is CASSSRGGGDTEAFF. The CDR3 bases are TGTGCCAGCAGCTCCAGGGGAGGGGGGGACACTGAAGCTTTCTTT.

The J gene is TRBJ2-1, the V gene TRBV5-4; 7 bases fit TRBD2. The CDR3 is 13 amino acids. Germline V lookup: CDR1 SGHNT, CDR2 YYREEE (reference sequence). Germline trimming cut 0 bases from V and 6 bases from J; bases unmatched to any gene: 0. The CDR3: CASSLGTSNEQFF. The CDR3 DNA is TGTGCCAGCAGCTTGGGGACTAGCAATGAGCAGTTCTTC.

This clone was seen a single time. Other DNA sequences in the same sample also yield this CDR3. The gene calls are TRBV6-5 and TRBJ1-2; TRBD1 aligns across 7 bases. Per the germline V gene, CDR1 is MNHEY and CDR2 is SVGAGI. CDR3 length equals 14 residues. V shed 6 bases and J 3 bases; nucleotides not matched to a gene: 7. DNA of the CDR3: TGTGCCAGCAGGCGACAGGGAGGTGACTATGGCTACACCTTC. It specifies CASRRQGGDYGYTF.

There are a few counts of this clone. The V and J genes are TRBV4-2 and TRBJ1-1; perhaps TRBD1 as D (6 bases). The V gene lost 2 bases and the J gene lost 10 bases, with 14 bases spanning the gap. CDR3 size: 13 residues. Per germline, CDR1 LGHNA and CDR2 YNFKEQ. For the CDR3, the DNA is TGTGCCAGCAGCCAACGGGACACCGGCGGAGCTTTCTTT. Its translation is CASSQRDTGGAFF.

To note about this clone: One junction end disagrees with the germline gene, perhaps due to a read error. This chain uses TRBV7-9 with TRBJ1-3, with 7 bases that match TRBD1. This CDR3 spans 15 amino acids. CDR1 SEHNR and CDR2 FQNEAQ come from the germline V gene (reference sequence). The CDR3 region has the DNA TGTGCCAGCAGCCTGGACAGGTCCCTTGGAAACACCATGTATTTT. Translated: CASSLDRSLGNTMYF. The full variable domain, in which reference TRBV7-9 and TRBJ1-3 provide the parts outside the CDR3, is DTGVSQNPRHKITKRGQNVTFRCDPISEHNRLYWYRQTLGQGPEFLTYFQNEAQLEKSRLLSDRFSAERPKGSFSTLEIQRTEQGDSAMYLCASSLDRSLGNTMYFGEGSWLTVV.

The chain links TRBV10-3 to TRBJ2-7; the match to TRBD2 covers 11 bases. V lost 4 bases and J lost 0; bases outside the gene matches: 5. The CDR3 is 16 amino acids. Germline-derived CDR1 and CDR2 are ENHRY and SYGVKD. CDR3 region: CAISGGLAGGSYEQYF. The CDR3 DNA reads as TGTGCCATCAGTGGGGGTCTAGCGGGAGGCTCCTACGAGCAGTACTTC.

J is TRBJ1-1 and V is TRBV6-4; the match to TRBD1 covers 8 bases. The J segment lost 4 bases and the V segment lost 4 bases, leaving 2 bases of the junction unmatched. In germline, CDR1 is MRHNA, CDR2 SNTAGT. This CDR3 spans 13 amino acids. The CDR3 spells CASSATGGTEAFF. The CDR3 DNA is TGTGCCAGCAGTGCCACAGGGGGCACTGAAGCTTTCTTT.

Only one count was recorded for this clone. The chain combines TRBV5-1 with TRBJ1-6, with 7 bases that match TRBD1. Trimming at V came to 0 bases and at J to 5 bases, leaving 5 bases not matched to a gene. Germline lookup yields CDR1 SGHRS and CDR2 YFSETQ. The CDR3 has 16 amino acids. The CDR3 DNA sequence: TGCGCCAGCAGCTTGGGGGGGACAGATAATAATTCACCCCTCCACTTT. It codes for CASSLGGTDNNSPLHF.

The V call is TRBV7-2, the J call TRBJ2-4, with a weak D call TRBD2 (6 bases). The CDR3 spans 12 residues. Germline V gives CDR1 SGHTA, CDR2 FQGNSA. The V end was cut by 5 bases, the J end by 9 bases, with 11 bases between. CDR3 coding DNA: TGTGCCAGCAGCCCTATGGGGGGCATTCAGTACTTC. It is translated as CASSPMGGIQYF.

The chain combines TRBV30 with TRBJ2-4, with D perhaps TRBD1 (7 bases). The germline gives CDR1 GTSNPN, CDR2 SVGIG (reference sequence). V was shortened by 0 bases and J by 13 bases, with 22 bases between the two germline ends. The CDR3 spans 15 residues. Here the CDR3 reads CAWSVQGGLGGLQYF. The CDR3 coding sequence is TGTGCCTGGAGTGTACAAGGGGGCCTGGGGGGATTACAGTACTTC. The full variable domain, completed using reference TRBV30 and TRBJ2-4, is SQTIHQWPATLVQPVGSPLSLECTVEGTSNPNLYWYRQAAGRGLQLLFYSVGIGQISSEVPQNLSASRPQDRQFILSSKKLLLSDSGFYLCAWSVQGGLGGLQYFGAGTRLSVL.

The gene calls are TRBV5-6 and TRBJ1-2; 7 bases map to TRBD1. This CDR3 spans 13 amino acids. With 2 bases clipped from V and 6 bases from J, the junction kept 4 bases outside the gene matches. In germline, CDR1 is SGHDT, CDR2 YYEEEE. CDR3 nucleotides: TGTGCCAGCAGCTTAACCGGGACAGATGGCTACACCTTC. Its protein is CASSLTGTDGYTF. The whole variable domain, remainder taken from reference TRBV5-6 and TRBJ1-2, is DAGVTQSPTHLIKTRGQQVTLRCSPKSGHDTVSWYQQALGQGPQFIFQYYEEEERQRGNFPDRFSGHQFPNYSSELNVNALLLGDSALYLCASSLTGTDGYTFGSGTRLTVV.

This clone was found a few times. The CDR3 protein is CASSKAPHGLAGRWDTGELFF. As DNA, the CDR3 is TGTGCCAGCAGCAAAGCGCCTCATGGACTAGCGGGAAGATGGGACACCGGGGAGCTGTTTTTT. V is TRBV21-1 and J is TRBJ2-2; no DNA check was done on the table's D call, TRBD2. TRBV21-1 is described as a pseudogene. The CDR3 extends over 21 amino acids.

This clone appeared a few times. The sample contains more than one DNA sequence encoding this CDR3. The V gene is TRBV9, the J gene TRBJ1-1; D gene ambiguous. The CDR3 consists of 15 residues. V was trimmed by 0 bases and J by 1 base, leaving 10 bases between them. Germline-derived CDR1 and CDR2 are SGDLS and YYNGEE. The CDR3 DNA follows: TGTGCCAGCAGCGTAGGTACCGGTTCGAACACTGAAGCTTTCTTT. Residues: CASSVGTGSNTEAFF.

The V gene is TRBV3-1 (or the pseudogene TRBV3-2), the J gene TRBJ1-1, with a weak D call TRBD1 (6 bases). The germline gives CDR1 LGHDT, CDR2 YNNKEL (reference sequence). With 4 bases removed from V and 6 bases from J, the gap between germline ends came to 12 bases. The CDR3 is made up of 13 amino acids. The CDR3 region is CASSLSRGSEAFF. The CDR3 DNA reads TGTGCCAGCAGCCTGTCCAGGGGTTCTGAAGCTTTCTTT.

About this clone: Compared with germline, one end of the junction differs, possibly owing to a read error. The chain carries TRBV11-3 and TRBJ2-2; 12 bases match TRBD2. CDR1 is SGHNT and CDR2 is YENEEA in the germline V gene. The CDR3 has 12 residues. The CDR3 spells CASGRASGELFF. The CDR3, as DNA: TGCGCTAGCGGGAGGGCCTCCGGGGAGCTGTTTTTT.

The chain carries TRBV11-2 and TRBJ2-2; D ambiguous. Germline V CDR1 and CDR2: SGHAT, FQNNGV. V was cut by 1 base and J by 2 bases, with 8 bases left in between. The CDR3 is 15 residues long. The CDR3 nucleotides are TGTGCCAGCAGCTTAGGGCCAGGAAACACCGGGGAGCTGTTTTTT. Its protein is CASSLGPGNTGELFF.

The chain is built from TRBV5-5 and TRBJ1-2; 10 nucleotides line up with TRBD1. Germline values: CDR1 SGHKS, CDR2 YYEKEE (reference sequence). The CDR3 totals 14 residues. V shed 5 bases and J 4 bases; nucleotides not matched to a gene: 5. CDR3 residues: CASSYGTGAYGYTF. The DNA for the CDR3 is TGTGCCAGCAGTTACGGGACAGGGGCCTATGGCTACACCTTC.

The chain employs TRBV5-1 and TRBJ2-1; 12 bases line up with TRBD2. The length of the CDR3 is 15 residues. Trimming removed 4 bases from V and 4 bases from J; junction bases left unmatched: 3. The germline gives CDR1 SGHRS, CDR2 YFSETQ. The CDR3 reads CASSRTSGMYNEQFF. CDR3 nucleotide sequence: TGCGCCAGCAGCCGGACTAGCGGGATGTACAATGAGCAGTTCTTC.

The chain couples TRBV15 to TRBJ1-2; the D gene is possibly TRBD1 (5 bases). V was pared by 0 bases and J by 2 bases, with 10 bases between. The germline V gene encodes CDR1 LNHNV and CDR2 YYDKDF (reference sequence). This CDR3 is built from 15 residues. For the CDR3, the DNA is TGTGCCACCAGCAGAGATATGGAGGGGAACTATGGCTACACCTTC. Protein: CATSRDMEGNYGYTF.

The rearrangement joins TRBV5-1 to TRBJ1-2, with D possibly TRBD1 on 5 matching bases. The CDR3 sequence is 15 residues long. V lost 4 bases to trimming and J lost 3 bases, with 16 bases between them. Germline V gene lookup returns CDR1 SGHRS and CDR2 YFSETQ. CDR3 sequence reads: CASSGQGTSYYGYTF. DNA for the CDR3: TGCGCCAGCAGCGGTCAGGGAACGAGTTACTATGGCTACACCTTC.

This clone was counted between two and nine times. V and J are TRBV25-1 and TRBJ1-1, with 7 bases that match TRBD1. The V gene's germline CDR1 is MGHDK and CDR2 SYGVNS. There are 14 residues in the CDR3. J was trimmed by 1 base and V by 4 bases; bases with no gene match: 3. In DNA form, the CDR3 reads TGTGCCAGCAGTGGGGGACAGAAGAACACTGAAGCTTTCTTT. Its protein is CASSGGQKNTEAFF.

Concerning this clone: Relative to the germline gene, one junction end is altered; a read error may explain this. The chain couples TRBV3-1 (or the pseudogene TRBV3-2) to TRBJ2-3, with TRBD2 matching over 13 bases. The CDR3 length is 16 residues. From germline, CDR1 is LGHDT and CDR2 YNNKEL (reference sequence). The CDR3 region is CAGSPWTSGSIDTQYF. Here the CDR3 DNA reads TGTGCCGGCAGCCCGTGGACTAGCGGGAGTATAGATACGCAGTATTTT.

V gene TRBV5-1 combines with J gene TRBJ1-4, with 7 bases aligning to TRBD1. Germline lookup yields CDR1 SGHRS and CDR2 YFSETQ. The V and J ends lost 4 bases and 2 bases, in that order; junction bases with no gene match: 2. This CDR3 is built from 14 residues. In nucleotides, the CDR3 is TGCGCCAGCAGCCGGGACAGCACTAATGAAAAACTGTTTTTT. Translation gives CASSRDSTNEKLFF.

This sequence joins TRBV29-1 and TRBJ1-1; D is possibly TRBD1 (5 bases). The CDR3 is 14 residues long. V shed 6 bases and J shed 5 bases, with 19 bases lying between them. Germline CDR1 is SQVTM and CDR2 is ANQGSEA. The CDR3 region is CSVVSGGWRTEAFF. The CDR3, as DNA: TGCAGCGTCGTGTCCGGGGGATGGAGGACTGAAGCTTTCTTT. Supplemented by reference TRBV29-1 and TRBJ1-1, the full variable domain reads SAVISQKPSRDICQRGTSLTIQCQVDSQVTMMFWYRQQPGQSLTLIATANQGSEATYESGFVIDKFPISRPNLTFSTLTVSNMSPEDSSIYLCSVVSGGWRTEAFFGQGTRLTVV.